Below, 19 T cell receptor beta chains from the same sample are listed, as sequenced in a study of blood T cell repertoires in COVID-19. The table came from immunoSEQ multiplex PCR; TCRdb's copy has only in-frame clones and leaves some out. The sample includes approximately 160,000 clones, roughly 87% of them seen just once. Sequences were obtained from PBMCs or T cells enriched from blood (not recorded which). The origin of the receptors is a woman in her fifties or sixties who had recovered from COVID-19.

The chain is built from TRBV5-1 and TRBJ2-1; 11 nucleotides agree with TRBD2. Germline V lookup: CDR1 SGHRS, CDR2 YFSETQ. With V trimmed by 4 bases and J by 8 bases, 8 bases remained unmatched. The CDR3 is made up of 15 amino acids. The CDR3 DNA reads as TGCGCCAGCAGCCCGGGGCTAGCGGGAGGCGATGAGCAGTTCTTC. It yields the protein CASSPGLAGGDEQFF.

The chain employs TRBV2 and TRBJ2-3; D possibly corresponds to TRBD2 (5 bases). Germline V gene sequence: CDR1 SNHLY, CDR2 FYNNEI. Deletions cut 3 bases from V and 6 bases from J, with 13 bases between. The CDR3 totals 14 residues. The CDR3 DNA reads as TGTGCCAGCAGTGACCGAGGGATCCCTGATACGCAGTATTTT. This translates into CASSDRGIPDTQYF.

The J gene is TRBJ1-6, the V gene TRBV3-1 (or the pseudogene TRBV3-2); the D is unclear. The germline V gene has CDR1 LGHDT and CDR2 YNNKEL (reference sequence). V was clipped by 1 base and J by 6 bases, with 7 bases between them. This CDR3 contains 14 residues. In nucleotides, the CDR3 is TGTGCCAGCAGCCAAGGTTACGGTAATTCACCCCTCCACTTT. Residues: CASSQGYGNSPLHF.

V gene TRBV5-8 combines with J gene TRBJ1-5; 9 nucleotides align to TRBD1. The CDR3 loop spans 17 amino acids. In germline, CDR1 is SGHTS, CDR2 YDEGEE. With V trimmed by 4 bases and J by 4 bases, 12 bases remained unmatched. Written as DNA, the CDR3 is TGTGCCAGCAGCCTGGGACAGGGCCCTCCGAGGAATCAGCCCCAGCATTTT. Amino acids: CASSLGQGPPRNQPQHF.

CDR3 in amino acids: CASRPGTGVTEAFF. The CDR3 DNA is TGTGCCAGCAGACCCGGGACAGGGGTCACTGAAGCTTTCTTT. This chain links TRBV5-4 with TRBJ1-1; 10 bases are a match to TRBD1. The V and J ends lost 5 bases and 4 bases, in that order; junction bases with no gene match: 5. CDR3 size: 14 residues. Germline V gene data show CDR1 as SGHNT and CDR2 as YYREEE (reference sequence).

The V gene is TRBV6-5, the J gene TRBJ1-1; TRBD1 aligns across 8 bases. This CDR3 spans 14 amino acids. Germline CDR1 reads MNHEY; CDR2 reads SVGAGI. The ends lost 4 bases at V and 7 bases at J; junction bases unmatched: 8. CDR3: CASSSYQGAGEAFF. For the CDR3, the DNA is TGTGCCAGCAGTTCATATCAGGGGGCTGGTGAAGCTTTCTTT.

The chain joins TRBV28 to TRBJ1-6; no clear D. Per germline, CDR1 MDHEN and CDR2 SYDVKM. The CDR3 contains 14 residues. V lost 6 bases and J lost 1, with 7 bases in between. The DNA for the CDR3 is TGTGCCAGCAGCGGCGGGTCCTATAATTCACCCCTCCACTTT. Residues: CASSGGSYNSPLHF.

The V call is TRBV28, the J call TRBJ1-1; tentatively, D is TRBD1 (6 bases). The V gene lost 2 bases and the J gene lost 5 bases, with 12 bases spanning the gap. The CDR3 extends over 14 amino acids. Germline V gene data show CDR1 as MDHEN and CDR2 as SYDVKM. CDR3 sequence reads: CASSLRGGGTEAFF. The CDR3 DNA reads TGTGCCAGCAGTTTAAGAGGGGGAGGGACTGAAGCTTTCTTT. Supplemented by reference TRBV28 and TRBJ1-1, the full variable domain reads DVKVTQSSRYLVKRTGEKVFLECVQDMDHENMFWYRQDPGLGLRLIYFSYDVKMKEKGDIPEGYSVSREKKERFSLILESASTNQTSMYLCASSLRGGGTEAFFGQGTRLTVV.

CDR3 DNA: TGTGCCAGCAGCCAGGTCTACGAGCAGTACTTC. As protein: CASSQVYEQYF. The J gene is TRBJ2-7, the V gene TRBV25-1; D gene ambiguous. CDR3 size: 11 residues. V lost 6 bases, J lost 3 bases, and 6 bases lay in between. The germline V gene encodes CDR1 MGHDK and CDR2 SYGVNS.

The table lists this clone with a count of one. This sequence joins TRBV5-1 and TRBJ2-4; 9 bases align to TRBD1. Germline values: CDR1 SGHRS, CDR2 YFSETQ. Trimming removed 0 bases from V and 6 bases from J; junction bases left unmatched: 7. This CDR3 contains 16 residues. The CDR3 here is CASSLATGGLINIQYF. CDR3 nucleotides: TGCGCCAGCAGCTTGGCAACAGGGGGCTTGATAAACATTCAGTACTTC. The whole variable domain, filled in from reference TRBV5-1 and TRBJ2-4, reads KAGVTQTPRYLIKTRGQQVTLSCSPISGHRSVSWYQQTPGQGLQFLFEYFSETQRNKGNFPGRFSGRQFSNSRSEMNVSTLELGDSALYLCASSLATGGLINIQYFGAGTRLSVL.

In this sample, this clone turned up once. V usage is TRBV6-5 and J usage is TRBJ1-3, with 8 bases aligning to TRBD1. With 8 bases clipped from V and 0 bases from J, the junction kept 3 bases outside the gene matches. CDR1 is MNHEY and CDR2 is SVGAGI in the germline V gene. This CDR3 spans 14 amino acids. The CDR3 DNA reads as TGTGCCAGCGCAGGGGGCTTCTCTGGAAACACCATATATTTT. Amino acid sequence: CASAGGFSGNTIYF.

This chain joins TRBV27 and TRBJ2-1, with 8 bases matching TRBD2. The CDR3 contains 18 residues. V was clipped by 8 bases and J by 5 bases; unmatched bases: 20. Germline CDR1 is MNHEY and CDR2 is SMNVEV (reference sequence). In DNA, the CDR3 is TGTGCCAGCTGGGGGGTTCCCGGGAGGGCCGCCAACAACAATGAGCAGTTCTTC. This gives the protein CASWGVPGRAANNNEQFF.

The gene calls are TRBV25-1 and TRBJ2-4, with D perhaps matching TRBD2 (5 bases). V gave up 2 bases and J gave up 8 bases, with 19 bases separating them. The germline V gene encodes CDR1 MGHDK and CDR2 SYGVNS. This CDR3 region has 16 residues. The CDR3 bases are TGTGCCAGCAGTGAACAGACCTCGCTCGAAGCGGACATTCAGTACTTC. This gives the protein CASSEQTSLEADIQYF.

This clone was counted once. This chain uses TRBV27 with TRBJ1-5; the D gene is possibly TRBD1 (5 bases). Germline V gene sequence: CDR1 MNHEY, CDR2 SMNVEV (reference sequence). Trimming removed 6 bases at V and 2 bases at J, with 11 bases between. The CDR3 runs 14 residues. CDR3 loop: CASRPGSGNQPQHF. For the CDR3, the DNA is TGTGCCAGCAGACCAGGGTCGGGCAATCAGCCCCAGCATTTT.

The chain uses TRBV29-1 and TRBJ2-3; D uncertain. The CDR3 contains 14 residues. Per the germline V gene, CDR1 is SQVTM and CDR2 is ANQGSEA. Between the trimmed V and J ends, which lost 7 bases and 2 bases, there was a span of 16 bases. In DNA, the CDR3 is TGCAGCGCCATATCCGATGAGGCCACAGATACGCAGTATTTT. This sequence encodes CSAISDEATDTQYF.

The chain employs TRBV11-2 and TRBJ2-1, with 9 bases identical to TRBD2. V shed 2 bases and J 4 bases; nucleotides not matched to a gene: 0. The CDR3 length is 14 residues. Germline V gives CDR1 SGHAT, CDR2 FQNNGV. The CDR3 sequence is CASSLSGRYNEQFF. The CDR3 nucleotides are TGTGCCAGCAGCTTAAGCGGGAGGTACAATGAGCAGTTCTTC. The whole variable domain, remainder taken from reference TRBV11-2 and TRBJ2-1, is EAGVAQSPRYKIIEKRQSVAFWCNPISGHATLYWYQQILGQGPKLLIQFQNNGVVDDSQLPKDRFSAERLKGVDSTLKIQPAKLEDSAVYLCASSLSGRYNEQFFGPGTRLTVL.

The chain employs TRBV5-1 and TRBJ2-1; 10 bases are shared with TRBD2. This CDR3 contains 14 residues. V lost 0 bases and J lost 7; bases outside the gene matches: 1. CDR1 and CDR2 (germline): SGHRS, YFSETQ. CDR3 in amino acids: CASSLGSGRNEQFF. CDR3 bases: TGCGCCAGCAGCTTGGGTAGCGGGAGGAATGAGCAGTTCTTC.

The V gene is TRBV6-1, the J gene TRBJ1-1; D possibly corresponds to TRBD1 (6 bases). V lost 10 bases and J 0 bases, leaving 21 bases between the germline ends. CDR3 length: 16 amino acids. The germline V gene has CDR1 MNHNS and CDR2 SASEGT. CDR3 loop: CATNDLFQGLNTEAFF. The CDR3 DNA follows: TGTGCCACCAATGACCTCTTTCAGGGGTTGAACACTGAAGCTTTCTTT.

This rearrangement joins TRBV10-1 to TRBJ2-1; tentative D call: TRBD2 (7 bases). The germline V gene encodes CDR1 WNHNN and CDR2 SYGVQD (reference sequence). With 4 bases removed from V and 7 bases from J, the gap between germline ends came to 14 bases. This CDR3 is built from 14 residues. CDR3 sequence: CASSAQGGENEQFF. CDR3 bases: TGCGCCAGCAGTGCACAGGGAGGGGAGAATGAGCAGTTCTTC.